The rows below give T cell receptor beta chains drawn from one sample of a study of PD-1 blockade in classical Hodgkin lymphoma. The data were produced by immunoSEQ multiplex PCR, yet TCRdb's version contains in-frame clones alone and is incomplete. The data contain about 96,000 clones, around 93% of them seen just once; the ten biggest clones take up just under 2%. The sample here was peripheral blood mononuclear cells (PBMCs), taken before the fourth cycle of nivolumab. These receptors were taken from a human donor with classical Hodgkin lymphoma. Each CDR3 is given with its conserved first and last residue. The order of the fields is CDR3 length, J gene, D gene, clone size, V gene, CDR3 DNA, CDR3 protein. D genes are given only for firm matches. Where a row states a size, it is once, few, many or the class of an expanded clone; other rows omit it.

CDR3 length: 15
J gene: TRBJ2-6
D gene: .
clone size: .
V gene: TRBV6-5
CDR3 DNA: TGTGCCAGCAGTTTGACTCCGTCTGGGGCCAACGTCCTGACTTTC
CDR3 protein: CASSLTPSGANVLTF

CDR3 length: 15
J gene: TRBJ2-1
D gene: .
clone size: .
V gene: TRBV6-6
CDR3 DNA: TGTGCCAGCAGTTACCTTGGAGGTGGGGCGAATGAGCAGTTCTTC
CDR3 protein: CASSYLGGGANEQFF

CDR3 length: 16
J gene: TRBJ2-7
D gene: .
clone size: .
V gene: TRBV30
CDR3 DNA: TGTGCCTGGAGTGCTCAAGGGTGGGGGCTCTCCTACGAGCAGTACTTC
CDR3 protein: CAWSAQGWGLSYEQYF

CDR3 length: 15
J gene: TRBJ2-3
D gene: .
clone size: .
V gene: TRBV30
CDR3 DNA: TGTGCCTGGAGTGTAATGGGGGTCTCAACAGATACGCAGTATTTT
CDR3 protein: CAWSVMGVSTDTQYF

CDR3 length: 16
J gene: TRBJ2-3
D gene: TRBD2
clone size: .
V gene: TRBV27
CDR3 DNA: TGTGCCAGCAGTTTGGTAGGCGGGAGGGGGGCAGATACGCAGTATTTT
CDR3 protein: CASSLVGGRGADTQYF

CDR3 length: 14
J gene: TRBJ2-1
D gene: TRBD2
clone size: .
V gene: TRBV6-5
CDR3 DNA: TGTGCCAGCGGGCAGAGCGGGAGACCTAATGAGCAGTTCTTC
CDR3 protein: CASGQSGRPNEQFF

CDR3 length: 15
J gene: TRBJ1-1
D gene: .
clone size: few
V gene: TRBV30
CDR3 DNA: TGTGCCTGGAAGTCGTTTAGCACCATGAACACTGAAGCTTTCTTT
CDR3 protein: CAWKSFSTMNTEAFF

CDR3 length: 15
J gene: TRBJ2-5
D gene: TRBD1
clone size: .
V gene: TRBV12-5
CDR3 DNA: TGTGCTAGTGGTTTGCATTTTACAGGGGGAGAGACCCAGTACTTC
CDR3 protein: CASGLHFTGGETQYF

CDR3 length: 13
J gene: TRBJ1-1
D gene: .
clone size: .
V gene: TRBV7-2
CDR3 DNA: TGTGCCAGCAGCCGACAGAGAAACACTGAAGCTTTCTTT
CDR3 protein: CASSRQRNTEAFF

CDR3 length: 13
J gene: TRBJ2-7
D gene: TRBD1
clone size: .
V gene: TRBV6-1
CDR3 DNA: TGTGCCAGCAGTTCCCGGACAGGGAACGAGCAGTACTTC
CDR3 protein: CASSSRTGNEQYF

CDR3 length: 13
J gene: TRBJ1-2
D gene: .
clone size: .
V gene: TRBV6-5
CDR3 DNA: TGTGCCAGCAGTTACTCGGGCCCCCGAGGCTACACCTTC
CDR3 protein: CASSYSGPRGYTF

CDR3 length: 12
J gene: TRBJ2-7
D gene: TRBD1
clone size: .
V gene: TRBV29-1
CDR3 DNA: TGCAGCGTTAACAGGGGCCCCTACGAGCAGTACTTC
CDR3 protein: CSVNRGPYEQYF

CDR3 length: 12
J gene: TRBJ2-7
D gene: .
clone size: .
V gene: TRBV28
CDR3 DNA: TGTGCCAGCATGGGATCGGCGCGTGAGCAGTACTTC
CDR3 protein: CASMGSAREQYF

CDR3 length: 15
J gene: TRBJ1-5
D gene: .
clone size: once
V gene: TRBV19
CDR3 DNA: TGTGCCAGTAGTATATCTCGGGTCCCAAATCAGCCCCAGCATTTT
CDR3 protein: CASSISRVPNQPQHF

CDR3 length: 14
J gene: TRBJ2-3
D gene: .
clone size: .
V gene: TRBV6-1
CDR3 DNA: TGTGCCAGCAGCGACAGAAGGCCACCAGATACGCAGTATTTT
CDR3 protein: CASSDRRPPDTQYF

CDR3 length: 13
J gene: TRBJ1-1
D gene: .
clone size: .
V gene: TRBV15
CDR3 DNA: TGTGCCACCAGCAGTGTGGGTGGTACTGAAGCTTTCTTT
CDR3 protein: CATSSVGGTEAFF

CDR3 length: 12
J gene: TRBJ1-3
D gene: .
clone size: few
V gene: TRBV16
CDR3 DNA: TGTGCCAGCAGCCAAGGTGGAAACACCATATATTTT
CDR3 protein: CASSQGGNTIYF

CDR3 length: 18
J gene: TRBJ2-2
D gene: TRBD2
clone size: .
V gene: TRBV7-9
CDR3 DNA: TGTGCCAGCAGATCCGGGACTAGCGGGACTCAGAACACCGGGGAGCTGTTTTTT
CDR3 protein: CASRSGTSGTQNTGELFF

CDR3 length: 16
J gene: TRBJ2-2
D gene: TRBD1
clone size: .
V gene: TRBV6-1
CDR3 DNA: TGTGCCAGCAGTGAACTTTTGCAGGGGGCTACCGGGGAGCTGTTTTTT
CDR3 protein: CASSELLQGATGELFF

CDR3 length: 17
J gene: TRBJ1-5
D gene: .
clone size: .
V gene: TRBV19
CDR3 DNA: TGTGCCAGTAGTACCGGGACGGAAACCTATAGCAATCAGCCCCAGCATTTT
CDR3 protein: CASSTGTETYSNQPQHF

CDR3 length: 17
J gene: TRBJ2-1
D gene: .
clone size: .
V gene: TRBV12-2
CDR3 DNA: TGTGCAAGTCGCTTGGAAGGACTAGCGGGCTCCTACAATGAGCAGTTCTTC
CDR3 protein: CASRLEGLAGSYNEQFF

CDR3 length: 8
J gene: TRBJ2-7
D gene: .
clone size: .
V gene: TRBV10-1
CDR3 DNA: TGCGCCAGCGGGGGGCGGACCTTC
CDR3 protein: CASGGRTF

CDR3 length: 16
J gene: TRBJ2-4
D gene: TRBD2
clone size: .
V gene: TRBV5-4
CDR3 DNA: TGTGCCAGCAGCTTGGGCGGGAGAAACACCAAAAACATTCAGTACTTC
CDR3 protein: CASSLGGRNTKNIQYF

CDR3 length: 11
J gene: TRBJ1-1
D gene: .
clone size: .
V gene: TRBV20-1
CDR3 DNA: TGCAGTGCGAGGAGGGTAACTGAAGCTTTCTTT
CDR3 protein: CSARRVTEAFF

CDR3 length: 12
J gene: TRBJ1-2
D gene: .
clone size: .
V gene: TRBV12-5
CDR3 DNA: TGTGCTAGTGGCCCGGGACACTATGGCTACACCTTC
CDR3 protein: CASGPGHYGYTF

CDR3 length: 17
J gene: TRBJ2-1
D gene: TRBD2
clone size: .
V gene: TRBV5-1
CDR3 DNA: TGCGCCAGCAGATTCTCACCTAGCGGGGGAGTCCGCAATGAGCAGTTCTTC
CDR3 protein: CASRFSPSGGVRNEQFF

CDR3 length: 12
J gene: TRBJ2-5
D gene: .
clone size: .
V gene: TRBV5-1
CDR3 DNA: TGCGCCAGCAGCTTGGCTGAAGAGACCCAGTACTTC
CDR3 protein: CASSLAEETQYF

CDR3 length: 16
J gene: TRBJ2-7
D gene: TRBD1
clone size: .
V gene: TRBV9
CDR3 DNA: TGTGCCAGCAGCTTGTCCGCCCGACAGGGGTCCTACGAGCAGTACTTC
CDR3 protein: CASSLSARQGSYEQYF

CDR3 length: 14
J gene: TRBJ1-5
D gene: .
clone size: .
V gene: TRBV5-1
CDR3 DNA: TGCGCCAGCAGCCACAGGGCTAGTAATCAGCCCCAGCATTTT
CDR3 protein: CASSHRASNQPQHF

CDR3 length: 13
J gene: TRBJ1-1
D gene: .
clone size: .
V gene: TRBV2
CDR3 DNA: TGTGCCAGCAGTGGGGACAAAGACACTGAAGCTTTCTTT
CDR3 protein: CASSGDKDTEAFF

CDR3 length: 16
J gene: TRBJ2-2
D gene: .
clone size: .
V gene: TRBV10-2
CDR3 DNA: TGCGCCAGCAGTTCCCCTGCGGGACCGAACACCGGGGAGCTGTTTTTT
CDR3 protein: CASSSPAGPNTGELFF

CDR3 length: 18
J gene: TRBJ2-7
D gene: TRBD2
clone size: .
V gene: TRBV29-1
CDR3 DNA: TGCAGCGTTGGCCCTGGACTAGCGGGAGACCCCCTCCTCTACGAGCAGTACTTC
CDR3 protein: CSVGPGLAGDPLLYEQYF

CDR3 length: 13
J gene: TRBJ2-3
D gene: .
clone size: .
V gene: TRBV5-1
CDR3 DNA: TGCGCCAGCAAGGGAGAGAAAACAGATACGCAGTATTTT
CDR3 protein: CASKGEKTDTQYF

CDR3 length: 17
J gene: TRBJ2-6
D gene: .
clone size: .
V gene: TRBV9
CDR3 DNA: TGTGCCAGCAGCGTAGTTTGGGGTGGCTCTGGGGCCAACGTCCTGACTTTC
CDR3 protein: CASSVVWGGSGANVLTF

CDR3 length: 16
J gene: TRBJ1-1
D gene: TRBD1
clone size: .
V gene: TRBV28
CDR3 DNA: TGTGCCAGCAGTTGGGACAGAGAAACCCTGAACACTGAAGCTTTCTTT
CDR3 protein: CASSWDRETLNTEAFF

CDR3 length: 14
J gene: TRBJ1-1
D gene: .
clone size: .
V gene: TRBV18
CDR3 DNA: TGTGCCAGCTCACCAAATGGTTGGAACACTGAAGCTTTCTTT
CDR3 protein: CASSPNGWNTEAFF

CDR3 length: 14
J gene: TRBJ1-1
D gene: TRBD1
clone size: .
V gene: TRBV18
CDR3 DNA: TGTGCCAGCTCACTGGGGACAGGCCAAGGGGAAGCTTTCTTT
CDR3 protein: CASSLGTGQGEAFF

CDR3 length: 14
J gene: TRBJ1-4
D gene: .
clone size: .
V gene: TRBV10-3
CDR3 DNA: TGTGCCATCAGTAGGACTGCAACTAATGAAAAACTGTTTTTT
CDR3 protein: CAISRTATNEKLFF

CDR3 length: 17
J gene: TRBJ2-7
D gene: TRBD1
clone size: .
V gene: TRBV7-9
CDR3 DNA: TGTGCCAGCAGCCGTTATCCGAGGCAGGGGGCTTCCCACGAGCAGTACTTC
CDR3 protein: CASSRYPRQGASHEQYF

CDR3 length: 16
J gene: TRBJ2-3
D gene: TRBD2
clone size: .
V gene: TRBV30
CDR3 DNA: TGTGCCTGGAGTGAGCTAGCGGGAGGGCCAAGGGATACGCAGTATTTT
CDR3 protein: CAWSELAGGPRDTQYF

CDR3 length: 17
J gene: TRBJ1-3
D gene: TRBD1
clone size: .
V gene: TRBV14
CDR3 DNA: TGTGCCAGCAGTCAGTACAGGGGAAGGAGCTCTGGAAACACCATATATTTT
CDR3 protein: CASSQYRGRSSGNTIYF

CDR3 length: 15
J gene: TRBJ2-7
D gene: TRBD2
clone size: .
V gene: TRBV10-3
CDR3 DNA: TGTGCCATCAGTGGGGAAGCGGGAGGGCCCTACGAGCAGTACTTC
CDR3 protein: CAISGEAGGPYEQYF

CDR3 length: 19
J gene: TRBJ2-3
D gene: .
clone size: once
V gene: TRBV2
CDR3 DNA: TGTGCCAGCAGTGCATCGGTGATCGGACCTGGGCCAGGGGAAGATACGCAGTATTTT
CDR3 protein: CASSASVIGPGPGEDTQYF

CDR3 length: 16
J gene: TRBJ2-4
D gene: TRBD2
clone size: .
V gene: TRBV7-8
CDR3 DNA: TGTGCCAGCAGCTACGGACTAGCGGATTACAAAAACATTCAGTACTTC
CDR3 protein: CASSYGLADYKNIQYF

CDR3 length: 14
J gene: TRBJ2-7
D gene: .
clone size: .
V gene: TRBV9
CDR3 DNA: TGTGCCAGCAGCGTAGTAGGAAACTCCTACGAGCAGTACTTC
CDR3 protein: CASSVVGNSYEQYF

CDR3 length: 15
J gene: TRBJ2-2
D gene: .
clone size: .
V gene: TRBV7-9
CDR3 DNA: TGTGCCAGCAGCCCAGACATAATGAACACCGGGGAGCTGTTTTTT
CDR3 protein: CASSPDIMNTGELFF

CDR3 length: 11
J gene: TRBJ2-1
D gene: .
clone size: once
V gene: TRBV28
CDR3 DNA: TGTGCCAGCAGTGGAGGCCATGAGCAGTTCTTC
CDR3 protein: CASSGGHEQFF